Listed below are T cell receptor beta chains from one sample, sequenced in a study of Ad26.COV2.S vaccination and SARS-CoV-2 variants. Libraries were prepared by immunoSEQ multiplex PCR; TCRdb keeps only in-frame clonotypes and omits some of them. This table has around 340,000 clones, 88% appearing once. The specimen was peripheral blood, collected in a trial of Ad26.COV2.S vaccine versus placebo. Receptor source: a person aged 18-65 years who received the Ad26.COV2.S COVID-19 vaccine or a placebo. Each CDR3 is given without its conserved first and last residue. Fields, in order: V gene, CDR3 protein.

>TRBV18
ASSLGQLYEQY
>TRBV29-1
SVGLPRYQETQY
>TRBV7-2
ASSSLGLNYNEQF
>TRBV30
AWSTGTGAYEQY
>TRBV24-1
ATKKAYRRFARNPPRGY
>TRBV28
ASRLDGPYEQY
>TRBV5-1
ASSLEGGFMYEQY
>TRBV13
ASSRQQLATYEQY
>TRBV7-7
ASSLVSLAGGGRTEAF
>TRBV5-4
ASGVTDTQY
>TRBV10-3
AISDPGLAGDNEQF
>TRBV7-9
ASSLPGTGVDYEQY
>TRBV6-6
ASSYARDAGGYT
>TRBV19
ASRGATYEQY
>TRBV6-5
ASSLGQSRDTQY
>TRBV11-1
ASSPDGGAWETQY
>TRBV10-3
ATGPAGKETQY
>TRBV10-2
ASSGDGRYGYT
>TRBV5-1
ASSLAGGNTGELF
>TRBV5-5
ASSLRNRFSGTGELF
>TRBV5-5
ASRSSSGNTIY
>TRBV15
ATSRDLHQETQY
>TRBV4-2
ASSQDEVSEAF
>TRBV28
ASTHSLLTGGAPNYGYT
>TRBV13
ASSSDSPNGNTIY
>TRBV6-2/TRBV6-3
ASSSGVQEQY
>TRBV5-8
ASRPGYEQY